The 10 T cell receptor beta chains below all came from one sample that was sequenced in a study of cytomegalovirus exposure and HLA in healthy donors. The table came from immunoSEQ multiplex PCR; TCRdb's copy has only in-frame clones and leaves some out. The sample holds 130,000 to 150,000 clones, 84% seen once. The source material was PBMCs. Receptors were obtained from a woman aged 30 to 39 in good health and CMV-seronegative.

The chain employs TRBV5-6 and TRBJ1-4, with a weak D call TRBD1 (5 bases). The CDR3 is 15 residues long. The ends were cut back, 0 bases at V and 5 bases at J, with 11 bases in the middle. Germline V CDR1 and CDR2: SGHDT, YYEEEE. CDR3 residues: CASSLVAGQNEKLFF. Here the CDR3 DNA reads TGTGCCAGCAGCTTGGTGGCAGGACAAAATGAAAAACTGTTTTTT.

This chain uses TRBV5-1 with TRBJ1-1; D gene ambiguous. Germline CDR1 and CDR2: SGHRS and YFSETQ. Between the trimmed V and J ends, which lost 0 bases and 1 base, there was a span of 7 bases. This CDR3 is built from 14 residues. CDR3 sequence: CASSLGLENTEAFF. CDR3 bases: TGCGCCAGCAGCTTGGGACTCGAGAACACTGAAGCTTTCTTT.

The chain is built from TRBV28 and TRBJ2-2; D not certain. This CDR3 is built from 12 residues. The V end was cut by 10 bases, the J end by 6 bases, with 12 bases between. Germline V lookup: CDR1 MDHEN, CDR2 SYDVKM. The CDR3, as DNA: TGTGCCACGGCTTGGAGTGCCGGGGAGCTGTTTTTT. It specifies CATAWSAGELFF.

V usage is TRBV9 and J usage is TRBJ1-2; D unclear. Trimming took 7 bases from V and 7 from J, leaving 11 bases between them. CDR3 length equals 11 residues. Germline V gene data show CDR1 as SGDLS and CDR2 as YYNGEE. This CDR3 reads CASSRAGGYTF. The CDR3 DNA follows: TGTGCCAGCTCTAGGGCGGGTGGCTACACCTTC.

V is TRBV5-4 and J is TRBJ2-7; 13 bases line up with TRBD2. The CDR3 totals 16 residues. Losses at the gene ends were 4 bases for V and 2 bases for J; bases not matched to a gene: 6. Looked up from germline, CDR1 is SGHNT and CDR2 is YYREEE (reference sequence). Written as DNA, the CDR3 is TGTGCCAGCAGCCCCGGGACTAGCGGGGTCCCCTACGAGCAGTACTTC. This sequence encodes CASSPGTSGVPYEQYF. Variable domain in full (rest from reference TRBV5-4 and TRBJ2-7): ETGVTQSPTHLIKTRGQQVTLRCSSQSGHNTVSWYQQALGQGPQFIFQYYREEENGRGNFPPRFSGLQFPNYSSELNVNALELDDSALYLCASSPGTSGVPYEQYFGPGTRLTVT.

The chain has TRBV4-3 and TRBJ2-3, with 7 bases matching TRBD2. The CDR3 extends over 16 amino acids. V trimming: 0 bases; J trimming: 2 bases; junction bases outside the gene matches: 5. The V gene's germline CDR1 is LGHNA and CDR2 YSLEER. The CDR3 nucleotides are TGCGCCAGCAGCCAAGATCGACTAGCAGTCACAGATACGCAGTATTTT. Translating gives CASSQDRLAVTDTQYF.

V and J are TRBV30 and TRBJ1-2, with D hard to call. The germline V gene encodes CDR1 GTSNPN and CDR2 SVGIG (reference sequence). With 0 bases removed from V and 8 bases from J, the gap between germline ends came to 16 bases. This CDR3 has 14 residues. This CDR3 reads CAWSVEQKSRGYTF. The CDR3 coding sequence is TGTGCCTGGAGTGTAGAACAGAAGTCTCGAGGCTACACCTTC.

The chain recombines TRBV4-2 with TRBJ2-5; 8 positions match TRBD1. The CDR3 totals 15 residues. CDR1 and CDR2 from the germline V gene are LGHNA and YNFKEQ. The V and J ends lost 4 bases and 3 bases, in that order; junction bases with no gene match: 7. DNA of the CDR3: TGTGCCAGCAGCCCTCACGACAGGGGTGAAGAGACCCAGTACTTC. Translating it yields CASSPHDRGEETQYF.

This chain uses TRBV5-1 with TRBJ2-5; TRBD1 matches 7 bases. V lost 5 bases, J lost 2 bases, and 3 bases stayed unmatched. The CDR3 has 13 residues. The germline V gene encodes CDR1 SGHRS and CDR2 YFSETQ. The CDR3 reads CASRDRPQETQYF. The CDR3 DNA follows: TGCGCCAGCAGGGACAGGCCACAAGAGACCCAGTACTTC.

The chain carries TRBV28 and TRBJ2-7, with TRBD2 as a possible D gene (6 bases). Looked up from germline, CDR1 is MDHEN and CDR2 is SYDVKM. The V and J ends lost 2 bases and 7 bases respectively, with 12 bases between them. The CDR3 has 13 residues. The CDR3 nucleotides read TGTGCCAGCAGTTTAGGGGGGATCGGTGAGCAGTACTTC. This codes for CASSLGGIGEQYF. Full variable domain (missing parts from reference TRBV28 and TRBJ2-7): DVKVTQSSRYLVKRTGEKVFLECVQDMDHENMFWYRQDPGLGLRLIYFSYDVKMKEKGDIPEGYSVSREKKERFSLILESASTNQTSMYLCASSLGGIGEQYFGPGTRLTVT.